The entry below describes one T cell receptor beta chain. At one end, the junction sequence differs from germline, possibly due to a read error. These data come from a study of OX40 agonist ivuxolimab in advanced cancers. Method: immunoSEQ multiplex PCR; TCRdb's copy keeps in-frame clones and lacks some. The sample yields 90,000 to 120,000 clones, 91% seen once. The CDR3 is made up of 15 amino acids. This rearrangement joins TRBV5-3 to TRBJ2-2, with TRBD2 matching 8 bases. TRBV5-3 is filed as an ORF, its function uncertain. This sequence was found in an adult with an advanced solid tumor such as melanoma, head and neck, liver or kidney cancer. The sample here was CD4+ or CD8+ T cells sorted from blood, taken in a trial of the OX40 agonist ivuxolimab. For the CDR3, the DNA is TGTGCCAGCAGCTGGGGACTAGTAGGATTAGGAGAGCTGTTTTTT. Encoded protein: CASSWGLVGLGELFF.